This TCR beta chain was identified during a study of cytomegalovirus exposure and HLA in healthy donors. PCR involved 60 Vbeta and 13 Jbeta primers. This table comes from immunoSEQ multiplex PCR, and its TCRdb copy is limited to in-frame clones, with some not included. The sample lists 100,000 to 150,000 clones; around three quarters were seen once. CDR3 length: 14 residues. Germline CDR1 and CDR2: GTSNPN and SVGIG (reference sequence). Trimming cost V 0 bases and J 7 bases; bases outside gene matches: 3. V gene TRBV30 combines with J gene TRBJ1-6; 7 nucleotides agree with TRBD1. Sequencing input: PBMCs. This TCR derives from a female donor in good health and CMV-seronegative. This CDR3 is CAWSVLGQNSPLHF. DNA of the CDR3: TGTGCCTGGAGTGTCTTGGGACAGAATTCACCCCTCCACTTT.